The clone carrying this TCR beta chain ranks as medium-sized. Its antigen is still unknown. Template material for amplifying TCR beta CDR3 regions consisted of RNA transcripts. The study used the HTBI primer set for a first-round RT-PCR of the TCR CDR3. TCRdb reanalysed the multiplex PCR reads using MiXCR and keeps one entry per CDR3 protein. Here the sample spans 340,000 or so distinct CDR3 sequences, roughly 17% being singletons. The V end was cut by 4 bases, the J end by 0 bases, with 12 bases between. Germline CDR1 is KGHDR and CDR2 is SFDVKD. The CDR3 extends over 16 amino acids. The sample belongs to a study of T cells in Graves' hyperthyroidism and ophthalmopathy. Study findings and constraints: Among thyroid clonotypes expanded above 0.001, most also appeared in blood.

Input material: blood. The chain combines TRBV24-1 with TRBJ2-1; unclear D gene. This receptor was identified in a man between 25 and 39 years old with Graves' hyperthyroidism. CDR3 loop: CATSDSGRHSYNEQFF. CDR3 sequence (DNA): TGTGCCACCAGTGACTCTGGCAGACACTCCTACAATGAGCAGTTCTTC.